This T cell receptor (beta chain) was captured by sequencing in a study of T cell repertoires in cytomegalovirus infection. Whole-study results and caveats: Based on cumulative public TCR beta family frequency, carriers of CMV plus the relevant HLA were identified. Within the response measured ex vivo, HLA-C-restricted CMV-specific TCR beta clonotypes were dominant.

CDR3 length: 14 residues. CDR1 MGHRA and CDR2 YSYEKL come from the germline V gene. V lost 1 base, J lost 2 bases, and 8 bases lay in between. TCRdb processed the reads anew with MiXCR; each CDR3 protein has one entry. The sample contains roughly 990,000 distinct CDR3 sequences, approximately 31% of which appear only once. As to this clonotype: Its antigen is not identified.

The sequencing here drew on cultured CD8+ T cells from PBMCs, taken from culture after CMV antigen stimulation. V usage is TRBV4-1 and J usage is TRBJ2-5; D uncertain. The TCR sequence derives from a human donor in good health (CMV status not recorded). Some clones in this sample may be carry-over from other donors' samples. CDR3 sequence: CASSQGNRQETQYF. The CDR3 bases are TGCGCCAGCAGCCAAGGAAACAGACAAGAGACCCAGTACTTC.